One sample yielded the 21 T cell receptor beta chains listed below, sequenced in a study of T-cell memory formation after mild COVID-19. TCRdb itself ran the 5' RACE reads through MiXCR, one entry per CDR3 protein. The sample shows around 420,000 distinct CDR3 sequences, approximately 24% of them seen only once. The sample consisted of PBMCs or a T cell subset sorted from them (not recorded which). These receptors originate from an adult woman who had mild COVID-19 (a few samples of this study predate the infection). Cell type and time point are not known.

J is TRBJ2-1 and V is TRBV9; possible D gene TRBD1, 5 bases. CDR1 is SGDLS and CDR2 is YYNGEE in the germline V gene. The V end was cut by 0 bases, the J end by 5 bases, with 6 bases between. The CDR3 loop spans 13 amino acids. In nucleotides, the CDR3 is TGTGCCAGCAGCGTAGTAGGGGACAATGAGCAGTTCTTC. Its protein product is CASSVVGDNEQFF.

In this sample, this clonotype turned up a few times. The CDR3 DNA sequence: TGTGCCAGCAGCCTGGAAAGACTAGCGGAGCAGTTCTTC. It codes for CASSLERLAEQFF. This rearrangement joins TRBV5-6 to TRBJ2-1, with 8 positions matching TRBD2. Germline CDR1 SGHDT, CDR2 YYEEEE. The CDR3 covers 13 residues. The trim removed 4 bases at V and 10 bases at J, leaving 7 bases unmatched.

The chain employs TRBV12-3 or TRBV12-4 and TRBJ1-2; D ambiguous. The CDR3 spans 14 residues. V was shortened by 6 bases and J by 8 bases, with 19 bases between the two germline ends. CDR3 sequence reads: CASSHWDFVRGYTF. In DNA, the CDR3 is TGTGCCAGCAGCCATTGGGATTTCGTACGGGGCTACACCTTC.

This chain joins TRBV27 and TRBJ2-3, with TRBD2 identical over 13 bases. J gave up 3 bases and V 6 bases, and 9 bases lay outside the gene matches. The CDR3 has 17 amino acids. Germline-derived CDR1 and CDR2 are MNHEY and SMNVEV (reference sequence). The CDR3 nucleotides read TGTGCCAGCAGCAAAACTAGCGGGAGGGCTCTAACAGATACGCAGTATTTT. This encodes CASSKTSGRALTDTQYF.

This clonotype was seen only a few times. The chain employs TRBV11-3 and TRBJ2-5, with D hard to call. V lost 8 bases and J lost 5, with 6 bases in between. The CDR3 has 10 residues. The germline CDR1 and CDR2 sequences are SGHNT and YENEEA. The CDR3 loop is CASGVETQYF. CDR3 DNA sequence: TGTGCCAGCGGGGTTGAGACCCAGTACTTC.

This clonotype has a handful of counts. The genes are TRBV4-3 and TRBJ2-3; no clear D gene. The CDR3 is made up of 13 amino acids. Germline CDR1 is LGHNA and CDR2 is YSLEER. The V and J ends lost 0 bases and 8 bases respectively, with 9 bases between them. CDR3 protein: CASSQDLRFTQYF. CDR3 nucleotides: TGCGCCAGCAGCCAAGATCTCCGGTTTACGCAGTATTTT.

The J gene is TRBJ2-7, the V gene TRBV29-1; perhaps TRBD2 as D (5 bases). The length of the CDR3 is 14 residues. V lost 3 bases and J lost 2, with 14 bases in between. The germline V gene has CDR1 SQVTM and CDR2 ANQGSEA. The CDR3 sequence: CSVEGPGLPYEQYF. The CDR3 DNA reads TGCAGCGTTGAGGGTCCAGGACTCCCCTACGAGCAGTACTTC.

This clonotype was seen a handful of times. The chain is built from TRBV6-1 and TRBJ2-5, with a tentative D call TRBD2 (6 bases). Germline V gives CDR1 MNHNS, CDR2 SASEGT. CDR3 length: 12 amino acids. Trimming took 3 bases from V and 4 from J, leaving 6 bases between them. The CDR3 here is CASSERGETQYF. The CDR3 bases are TGTGCCAGCAGTGAGCGGGGAGAGACCCAGTACTTC.

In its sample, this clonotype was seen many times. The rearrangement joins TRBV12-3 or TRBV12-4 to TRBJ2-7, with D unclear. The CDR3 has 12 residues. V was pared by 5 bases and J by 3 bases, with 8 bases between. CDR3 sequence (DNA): TGTGCCAGCAGTCCCGAGTTCTACGAGCAGTACTTC. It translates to CASSPEFYEQYF.

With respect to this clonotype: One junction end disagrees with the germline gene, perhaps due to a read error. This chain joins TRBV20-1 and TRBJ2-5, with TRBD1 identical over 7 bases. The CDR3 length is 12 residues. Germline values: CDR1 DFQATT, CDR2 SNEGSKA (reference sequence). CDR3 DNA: TGTCTGAACAGGGGAAGCCAAGAGACCCAGTACTTC. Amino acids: CLNRGSQETQYF.

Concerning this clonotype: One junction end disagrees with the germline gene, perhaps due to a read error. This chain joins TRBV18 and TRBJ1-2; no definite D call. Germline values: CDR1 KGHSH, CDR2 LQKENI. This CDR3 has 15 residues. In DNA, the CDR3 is TGTGCCAGCTCTCCACCACCGGCCACTAACTATGGCTACACCTTC. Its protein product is CASSPPPATNYGYTF.

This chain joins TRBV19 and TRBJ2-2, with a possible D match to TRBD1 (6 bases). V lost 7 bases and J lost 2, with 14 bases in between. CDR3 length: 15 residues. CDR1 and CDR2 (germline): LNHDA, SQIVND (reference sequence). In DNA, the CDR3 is TGTGCCAGTATATCCGGGACACTCAACACCGGGGAGCTGTTTTTT. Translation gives CASISGTLNTGELFF. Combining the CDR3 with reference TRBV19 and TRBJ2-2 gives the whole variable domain DGGITQSPKYLFRKEGQNVTLSCEQNLNHDAMYWYRQDPGQGLRLIYYSQIVNDFQKGDIAEGYSVSREKKESFPLTVTSAQKNPTAFYLCASISGTLNTGELFFGEGSRLTVL.

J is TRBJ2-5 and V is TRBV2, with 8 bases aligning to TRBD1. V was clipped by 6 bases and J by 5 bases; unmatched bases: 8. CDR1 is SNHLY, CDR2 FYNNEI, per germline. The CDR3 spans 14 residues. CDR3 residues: CASRAGTGGETQYF. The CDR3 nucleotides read TGTGCCAGCAGAGCCGGGACAGGCGGCGAGACCCAGTACTTC.

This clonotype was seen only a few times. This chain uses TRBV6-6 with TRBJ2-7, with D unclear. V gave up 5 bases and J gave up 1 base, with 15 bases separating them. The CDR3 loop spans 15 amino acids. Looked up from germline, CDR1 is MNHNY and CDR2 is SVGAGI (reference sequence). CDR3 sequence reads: CASSPTDRLSYEQYF. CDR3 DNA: TGTGCCAGCAGTCCCACTGATAGGTTGTCCTACGAGCAGTACTTC.

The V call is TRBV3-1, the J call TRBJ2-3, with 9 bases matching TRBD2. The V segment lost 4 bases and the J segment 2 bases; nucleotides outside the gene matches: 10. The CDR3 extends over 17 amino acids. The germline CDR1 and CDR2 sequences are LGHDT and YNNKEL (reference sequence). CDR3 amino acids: CASSLRTGTSLTDTQYF. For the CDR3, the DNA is TGTGCCAGCAGCCTGAGAACCGGGACTAGCCTCACAGATACGCAGTATTTT.

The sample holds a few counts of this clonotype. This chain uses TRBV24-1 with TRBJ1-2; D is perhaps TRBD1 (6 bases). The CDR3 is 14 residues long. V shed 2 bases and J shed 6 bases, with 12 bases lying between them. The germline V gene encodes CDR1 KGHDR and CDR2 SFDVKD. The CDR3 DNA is TGTGCCACCAGTGATTCGAACAGGGTGAATGGCTACACCTTC. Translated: CATSDSNRVNGYTF.

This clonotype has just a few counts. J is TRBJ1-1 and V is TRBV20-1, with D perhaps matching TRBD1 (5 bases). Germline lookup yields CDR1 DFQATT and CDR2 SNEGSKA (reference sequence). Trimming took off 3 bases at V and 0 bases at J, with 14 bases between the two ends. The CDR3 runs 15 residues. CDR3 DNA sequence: TGCAGTGCTAGCCCCGGGGCAGCGTTGAACACTGAAGCTTTCTTT. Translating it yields CSASPGAALNTEAFF.

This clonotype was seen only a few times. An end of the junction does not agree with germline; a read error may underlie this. In nucleotides, the CDR3 is TGTGCTAGCAGCGGCCTAGGGGTTGATGAGCAGTTCTTC. Its protein is CASSGLGVDEQFF. The chain is built from TRBV7-7 and TRBJ2-1; possibly TRBD1 or TRBD2 for D (5 bases each). The CDR3 has 13 amino acids. CDR1 SSHAT and CDR2 FNYEAQ come from the germline V gene (reference sequence).

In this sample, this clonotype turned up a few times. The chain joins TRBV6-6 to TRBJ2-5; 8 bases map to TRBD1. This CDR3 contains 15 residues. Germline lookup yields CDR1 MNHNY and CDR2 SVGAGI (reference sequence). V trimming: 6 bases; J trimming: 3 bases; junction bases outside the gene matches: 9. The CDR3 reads CASSPPDRGEETQYF. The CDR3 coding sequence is TGTGCCAGCAGCCCTCCCGACAGGGGCGAAGAGACCCAGTACTTC.

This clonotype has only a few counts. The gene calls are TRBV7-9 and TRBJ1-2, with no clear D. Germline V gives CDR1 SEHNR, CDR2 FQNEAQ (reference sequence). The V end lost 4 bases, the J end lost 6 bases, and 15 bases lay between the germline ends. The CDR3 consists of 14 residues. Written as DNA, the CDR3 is TGTGCCAGCAGCTCGGAGGCGGCAGGCGATGGCTACACCTTC. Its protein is CASSSEAAGDGYTF.

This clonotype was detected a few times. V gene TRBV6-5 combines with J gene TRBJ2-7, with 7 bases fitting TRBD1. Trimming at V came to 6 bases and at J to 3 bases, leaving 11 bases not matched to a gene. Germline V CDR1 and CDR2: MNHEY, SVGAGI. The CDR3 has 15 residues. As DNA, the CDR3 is TGTGCCAGCAGAACACCGGGACAGCCAGTCTACGAGCAGTACTTC. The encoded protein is CASRTPGQPVYEQYF.